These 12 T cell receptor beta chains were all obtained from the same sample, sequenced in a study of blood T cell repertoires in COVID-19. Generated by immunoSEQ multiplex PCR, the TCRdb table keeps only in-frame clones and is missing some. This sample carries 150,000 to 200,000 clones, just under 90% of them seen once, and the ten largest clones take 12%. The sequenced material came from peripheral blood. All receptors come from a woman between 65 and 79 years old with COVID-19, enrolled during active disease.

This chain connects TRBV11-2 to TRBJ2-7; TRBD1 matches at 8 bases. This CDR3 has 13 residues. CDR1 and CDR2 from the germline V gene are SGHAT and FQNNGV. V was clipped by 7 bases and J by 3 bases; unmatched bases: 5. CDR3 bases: TGTGCCAGCACCCGCGACAGGGGCTACGAGCAGTACTTC. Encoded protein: CASTRDRGYEQYF.

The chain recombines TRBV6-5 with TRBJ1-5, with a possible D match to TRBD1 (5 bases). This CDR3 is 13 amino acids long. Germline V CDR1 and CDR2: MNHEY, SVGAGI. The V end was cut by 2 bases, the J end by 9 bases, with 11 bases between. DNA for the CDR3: TGTGCCAGCAGTTACGGGCTAAGGGGGCCCCAGCATTTT. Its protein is CASSYGLRGPQHF.

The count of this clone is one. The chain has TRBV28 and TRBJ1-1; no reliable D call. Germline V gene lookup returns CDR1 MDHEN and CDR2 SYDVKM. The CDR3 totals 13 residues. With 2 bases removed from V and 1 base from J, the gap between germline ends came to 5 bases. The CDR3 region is CASSLVKNTEAFF. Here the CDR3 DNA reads TGTGCCAGCAGTTTAGTTAAGAACACTGAAGCTTTCTTT.

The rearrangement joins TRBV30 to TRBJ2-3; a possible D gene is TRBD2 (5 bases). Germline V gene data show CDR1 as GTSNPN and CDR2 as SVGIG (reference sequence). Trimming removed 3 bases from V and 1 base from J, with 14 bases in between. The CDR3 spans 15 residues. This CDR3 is CAWSTRFGGTDTQYF. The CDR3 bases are TGTGCCTGGAGCACGAGGTTCGGGGGCACAGATACGCAGTATTTT.

The CDR3 protein is CAWSRQGTQPQHF. For the CDR3, the DNA is TGTGCCTGGAGTCGGCAGGGGACTCAGCCCCAGCATTTT. The V and J genes are TRBV30 and TRBJ1-5, with D perhaps matching TRBD1 (6 bases). V was cut by 2 bases and J by 6 bases, with 11 bases left in between. From germline, CDR1 is GTSNPN and CDR2 SVGIG (reference sequence). The CDR3 contains 13 residues.

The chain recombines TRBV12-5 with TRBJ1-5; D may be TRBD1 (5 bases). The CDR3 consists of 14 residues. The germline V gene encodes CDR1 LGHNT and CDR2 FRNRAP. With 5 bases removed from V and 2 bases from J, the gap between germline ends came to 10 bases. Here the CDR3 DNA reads TGTGCTAGTGGTCAGGGACTTGGCAATCAGCCCCAGCATTTT. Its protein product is CASGQGLGNQPQHF.

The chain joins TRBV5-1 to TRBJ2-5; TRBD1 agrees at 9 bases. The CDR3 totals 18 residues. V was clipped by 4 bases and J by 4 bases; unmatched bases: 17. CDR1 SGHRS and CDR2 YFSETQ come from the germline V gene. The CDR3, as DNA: TGCGCCAGCAGCCCCGGGAAGGTCGGGACAGGGTTTATAGAGACCCAGTACTTC. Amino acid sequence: CASSPGKVGTGFIETQYF.

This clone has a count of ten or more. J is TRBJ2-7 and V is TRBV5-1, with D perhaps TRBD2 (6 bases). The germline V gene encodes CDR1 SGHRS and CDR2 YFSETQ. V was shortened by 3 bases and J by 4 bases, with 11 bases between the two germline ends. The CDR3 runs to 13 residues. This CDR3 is CASSYGSVYEQYF. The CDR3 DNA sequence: TGCGCCAGCAGCTACGGGAGCGTTTACGAGCAGTACTTC.

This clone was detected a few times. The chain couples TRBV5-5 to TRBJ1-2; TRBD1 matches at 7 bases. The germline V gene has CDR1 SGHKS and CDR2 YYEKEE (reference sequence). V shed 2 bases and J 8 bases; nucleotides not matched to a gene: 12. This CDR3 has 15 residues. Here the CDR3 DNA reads TGTGCCAGCAGCTTCCCGACAGGGCTATACGGGGGCTACACCTTC. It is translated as CASSFPTGLYGGYTF.

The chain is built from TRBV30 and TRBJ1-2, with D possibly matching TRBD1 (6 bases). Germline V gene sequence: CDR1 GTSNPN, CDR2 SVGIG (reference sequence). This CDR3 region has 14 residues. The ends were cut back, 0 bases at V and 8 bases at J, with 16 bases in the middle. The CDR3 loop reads CAWSVGRQGQGYTF. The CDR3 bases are TGTGCCTGGAGTGTAGGTCGGCAGGGGCAAGGCTACACCTTC.

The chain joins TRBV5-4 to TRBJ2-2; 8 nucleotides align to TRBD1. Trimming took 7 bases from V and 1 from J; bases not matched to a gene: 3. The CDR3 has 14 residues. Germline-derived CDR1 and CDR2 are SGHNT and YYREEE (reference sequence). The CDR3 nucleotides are TGTGCCAGCCAGGGGACAGGGAACACCGGGGAGCTGTTTTTT. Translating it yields CASQGTGNTGELFF.

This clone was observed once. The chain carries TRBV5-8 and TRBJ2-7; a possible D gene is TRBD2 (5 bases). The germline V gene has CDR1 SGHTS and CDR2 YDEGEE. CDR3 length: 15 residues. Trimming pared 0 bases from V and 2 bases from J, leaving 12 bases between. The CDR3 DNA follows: TGTGCCAGCAGCTTGGCCGGGGTAATAACCTACGAGCAGTACTTC. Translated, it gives CASSLAGVITYEQYF.